This paragraph reports one TCR beta chain. The sample comes from a study of CD8 T cells in Susac syndrome. CDR1 is SQVTM and CDR2 is ANQGSEA in the germline V gene. V was clipped by 5 bases and J by 6 bases; unmatched bases: 14. The CDR3 runs to 15 residues. Random hexamers were used to reverse transcribe an amount of about 0.45 to 1 ug RNA. Amplification of TCR beta CDR3 spanned 54 Vbeta and 13 Jbeta via immunoSEQ multiplex PCR. In TCRdb, the immunoSEQ multiplex PCR reads were re-called with MiXCR into one record per CDR3 protein. The table lists roughly 120,000 distinct CDR3 sequences, 90% to 95% of them singletons. While CD8+ and CD4+ T cells were isolated negatively, TEMRA cells were enriched by FACS.

Sequenced input: CD4+ T cells from PBMCs. The sequence was obtained from a human donor with multiple sclerosis. The chain links TRBV29-1 to TRBJ1-1; TRBD1 aligns across 8 bases. The CDR3 DNA sequence: TGCAGCGTTACCGCTATGGACAGGGAGGGGTCTGAAGCTTTCTTT. Its protein product is CSVTAMDREGSEAFF.